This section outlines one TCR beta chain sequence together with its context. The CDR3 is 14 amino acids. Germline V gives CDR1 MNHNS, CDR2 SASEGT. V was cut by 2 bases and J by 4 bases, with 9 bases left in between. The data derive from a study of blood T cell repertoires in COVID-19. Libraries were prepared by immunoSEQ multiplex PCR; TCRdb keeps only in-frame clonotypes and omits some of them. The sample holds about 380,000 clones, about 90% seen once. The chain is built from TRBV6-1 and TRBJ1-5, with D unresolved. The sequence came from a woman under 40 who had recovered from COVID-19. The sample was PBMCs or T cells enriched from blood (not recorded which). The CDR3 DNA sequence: TGTGCCAGCAGTGAAATTGGTACTAATCAGCCCCAGCATTTT. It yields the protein CASSEIGTNQPQHF.